This T cell receptor beta chain was documented in a study of T cells after yellow fever vaccination. General study points: Once the booster was given, most primary-vaccination clones reappeared, at approximately 97% for CD4 and roughly 90% for CD8.

The TCR cDNA carried a universal primer site and UMIs from 5'RACE template switching. TCRdb analysed the 5' RACE reads with MiXCR anew, one entry per CDR3 protein. This sample has under 300,000 distinct CDR3 sequences, with 10% to 15% found just once. CDR1 is KGHSH and CDR2 is LQKENI in the germline V gene. With 3 bases clipped from V and 0 bases from J, the junction kept 11 bases outside the gene matches. This CDR3 has 19 amino acids. This clonotype was picked up a small number of times. Its antigen is unidentified. Sample: CD4+ T cells sorted from PBMCs, taken 45 days after the yellow fever booster vaccination. The TCR was taken from a man younger than 45 who received the YFV17D yellow fever vaccine. J is TRBJ2-1 and V is TRBV18; 10 bases align to TRBD2. The CDR3 reads CASSPRLAGDQSSYNEQFF. CDR3 DNA: TGTGCCAGCTCACCCCGGCTAGCGGGAGATCAAAGCTCCTACAATGAGCAGTTCTTC.